This TCR beta chain was recovered during a study of cytomegalovirus exposure and HLA in healthy donors. Germline V gene sequence: CDR1 SGHRS, CDR2 YFSETQ. This CDR3 has 13 residues. V gave up 4 bases and J gave up 1 base, with 8 bases separating them. Amplification used 60 Vbeta primers and 13 Jbeta primers. The method was immunoSEQ multiplex PCR; TCRdb's version includes in-frame clones alone and lacks a portion of them. The sample has around 100,000 clones, approximately 80% seen once. Details on this clone: Its antigen is currently unknown.

Study-level findings and limits: Many donors carried some public TCRs, although rarity characterized most TCR sequences.

This chain joins TRBV5-1 and TRBJ1-1; D is undetermined. Sequenced material: PBMCs. The clonotype originates from a young woman in good health and CMV-seronegative. CDR3 sequence (DNA): TGCGCCAGCAGCATCGGGTGGAACACTGAAGCTTTCTTT. It codes for CASSIGWNTEAFF. The variable domain in full, with the rest retrieved from reference TRBV5-1 and TRBJ1-1, is KAGVTQTPRYLIKTRGQQVTLSCSPISGHRSVSWYQQTPGQGLQFLFEYFSETQRNKGNFPGRFSGRQFSNSRSEMNVSTLELGDSALYLCASSIGWNTEAFFGQGTRLTVV.